A selection of T cell receptor beta chains follows, all from one sample in a study of T-cell memory formation after mild COVID-19. From the 5' RACE reads, TCRdb called clonotypes with MiXCR, one entry per CDR3 protein. The sample holds more than 250,000 distinct CDR3 sequences, 16% seen once. The sequencing sample was made of PBMCs or a T cell subset sorted from them (not recorded which). The receptors originated from a man younger than 35 who had mild COVID-19 (a few samples of this study predate the infection). Cell type and time point are not known. CDR3s include the opening cysteine and the closing phenylalanine or tryptophan. The D gene is left open where the match is weak. Rows may omit the clone size; those that give it use once, few, many or a size class.

>TRBJ2-4|TRBV20-1|12|NA|NA
CSARVGSWIQYF
TGCAGTGCTAGGGTTGGTAGCTGGATTCAGTACTTC
>TRBJ1-1|TRBV5-1|14|NA|NA
CASSPSSVNTEAFF
TGCGCCAGCAGCCCGTCGTCAGTGAACACTGAAGCTTTCTTT
>TRBJ1-2|TRBV6-5|16|TRBD1|NA
CASSYSRQGSYYGYTF
TGTGCCAGCAGTTACTCTCGACAGGGGTCCTACTATGGCTACACCTTC
>TRBJ1-5|TRBV6-2/TRBV6-3|14|NA|NA
CASSPRGASQPQHF
TGTGCCAGCAGCCCCAGGGGCGCTTCTCAGCCCCAGCATTTT
>TRBJ1-1|TRBV9|16|TRBD1|few
CASSAGTARMNTEAFF
TGTGCCAGCAGCGCCGGGACAGCGAGAATGAACACTGAAGCTTTCTTT
>TRBJ1-2|TRBV11-2|14|NA|few
CASSLGGGREGYTF
TGTGCCAGCAGCTTAGGGGGTGGCAGGGAAGGCTACACCTTC
>TRBJ2-5|TRBV5-1|16|TRBD2|few
CASSLDSGLSVGTQYF
TGCGCCAGCAGCTTGGATAGCGGGCTTAGTGTAGGGACCCAGTACTTC
>TRBJ1-1|TRBV14|14|NA|once
CASSQVGGGTEAFF
TGTGCCAGCAGCCAAGTCGGGGGTGGCACTGAAGCTTTCTTT
>TRBJ2-7|TRBV13|14|NA|NA
CASSIGRGTYEQYF
TGTGCCAGCAGCATAGGACGGGGGACCTACGAGCAGTACTTC
>TRBJ2-3|TRBV6-6|12|NA|NA
CASSGITDTQYF
TGTGCCAGCAGCGGAATCACAGATACGCAGTATTTT
>TRBJ2-3|TRBV6-4|14|NA|many
CASRAGTSTDTQYF
TGTGCCAGCAGGGCCGGGACTAGCACAGATACGCAGTATTTT
>TRBJ1-2|TRBV20-1|13|NA|NA
CSAKNSLNYGYTF
TGCAGTGCTAAAAACAGTCTTAACTATGGCTACACCTTC
>TRBJ1-5|TRBV12-3/TRBV12-4|15|TRBD1|few
CASSTRGRGVQPQHF
TGTGCCAGCAGTACTCGAGGCAGGGGGGTTCAGCCCCAGCATTTT
>TRBJ2-5|TRBV2|14|NA|NA
CASSPTPGRETQYF
TGTGCCAGCAGCCCCACCCCAGGGCGGGAGACCCAGTACTTC
>TRBJ1-1|TRBV5-1|16|TRBD1|NA
CASSRPGQGYITEAFF
TGCGCCAGCAGCCGGCCGGGACAGGGGTATATCACTGAAGCTTTCTTT
>TRBJ2-3|TRBV5-1|15|NA|many
CASSVDPAGTDTQYF
TGCGCCAGCAGCGTAGACCCAGCCGGCACAGATACGCAGTATTTT
>TRBJ1-1|TRBV19|13|TRBD1|NA
CATSRDRGRSAFF
TGTGCCACTAGTCGGGACAGGGGGCGCTCAGCTTTCTTT
>TRBJ1-1|TRBV7-8|15|TRBD1|many
CASSLAATGGSEAFF
TGTGCCAGCAGCTTAGCCGCAACAGGGGGCAGTGAAGCTTTCTTT
>TRBJ2-3|TRBV7-3|12|NA|many
CASSSGTDTQYF
TGTGCCAGCAGCTCGGGCACAGATACGCAGTATTTT
>TRBJ2-3|TRBV27|14|TRBD1|few
CASTRGQGGDTQYF
TGTGCCAGCACTAGGGGACAGGGCGGGGATACGCAGTATTTT
>TRBJ1-1|TRBV15|14|NA|NA
CATSRPRRDTEAFF
TGTGCCACCAGCAGGCCTAGACGGGACACTGAAGCTTTCTTT
>TRBJ2-3|TRBV7-9|14|NA|few
CASSLGLQGGTQYF
TGTGCCAGCAGCTTAGGCCTACAGGGAGGTACGCAGTATTTT
>TRBJ2-3|TRBV7-6|13|NA|many
CASSSVLTDTQYF
TGTGCCAGCAGCTCCGTCCTCACAGATACGCAGTATTTT
>TRBJ2-2|TRBV9|15|NA|few
CASSAEPAGPGELFF
TGTGCCAGCAGCGCTGAGCCGGCGGGTCCCGGGGAGCTGTTTTTT
>TRBJ1-2|TRBV29-1|12|NA|few
CSVEEVGYGYTF
TGCAGCGTTGAAGAAGTGGGGTATGGCTACACCTTC
>TRBJ2-1|TRBV7-9|17|TRBD1|NA
CASSLGQGPYGYNEQFF
TGTGCCAGCAGCTTAGGACAGGGGCCTTACGGGTACAATGAGCAGTTCTTC
>TRBJ2-3|TRBV5-1|16|TRBD2|NA
CASSSFTGGPTDTQYF
TGCGCCAGCAGCTCCTTCACGGGGGGACCCACAGATACGCAGTATTTT
>TRBJ1-5|TRBV15|12|NA|NA
CATSSFEGDQHF
TGTGCCACCAGCAGCTTCGAGGGGGACCAGCATTTT
>TRBJ2-5|TRBV7-2|16|NA|NA
CASSLLGGASLETQYF
TGTGCCAGCAGCTTATTGGGGGGGGCCTCCTTAGAGACCCAGTACTTC
>TRBJ1-4|TRBV7-8|14|TRBD1|NA
CASSYRGLYEKLFF
TGTGCCAGCAGTTACAGGGGGCTGTATGAAAAACTGTTTTTT
>TRBJ1-2|TRBV20-1|13|TRBD1|many
CSATGTGAYGYTF
TGCAGTGCTACGGGGACAGGGGCCTATGGCTACACCTTC
>TRBJ1-5|TRBV5-6|15|TRBD1|NA
CASSLNGQGDQPQHF
TGTGCCAGCAGCCTCAACGGACAGGGGGATCAGCCCCAGCATTTT
>TRBJ1-2|TRBV30|14|NA|NA
CAWNFQGQSDGYTF
TGTGCCTGGAATTTCCAGGGGCAGTCGGATGGCTACACCTTC
>TRBJ1-4|TRBV14|16|TRBD1|NA
CASSQEGRQGHEKLFF
TGTGCCAGCAGCCAAGAGGGGCGACAGGGGCATGAAAAACTGTTTTTT
>TRBJ2-1|TRBV5-1|12|NA|few
CASTSNYNEQFF
TGCGCCAGCACATCCAATTACAATGAGCAGTTCTTC
>TRBJ1-6|TRBV2|14|TRBD1|few
CASGGQSENSPLHF
TGTGCCAGCGGGGGACAGTCTGAAAATTCACCCCTCCACTTT
>TRBJ1-2|TRBV20-1|13|NA|NA
CSASGQGVYGYTF
TGCAGTGCTTCTGGGCAGGGCGTCTATGGCTACACCTTC
>TRBJ2-7|TRBV4-2|15|TRBD2|NA
CASSQAGGGATEQYF
TGTGCCAGCAGCCAAGCTGGCGGGGGGGCGACCGAGCAGTACTTC
>TRBJ1-2|TRBV12-3/TRBV12-4|14|TRBD1|NA
CASSLGRGRHGYTF
TGTGCCAGCAGTTTAGGCAGGGGGCGGCATGGCTACACCTTC
>TRBJ1-4|TRBV30|16|NA|NA
CAWSVPMDLSGEKLFF
TGTGCCTGGAGTGTACCCATGGATCTTTCGGGCGAAAAACTGTTTTTT
>TRBJ2-1|TRBV7-8|11|NA|few
CASRLQAEQFF
TGTGCCAGCAGGCTGCAAGCTGAGCAGTTCTTC
>TRBJ2-1|TRBV11-2|20|TRBD2|NA
CASSSLRGLAGGNSYNEQFF
TGTGCCAGCAGCTCACTGAGGGGGCTAGCGGGGGGAAACTCCTACAATGAGCAGTTCTTC
>TRBJ2-3|TRBV20-1|16|TRBD1|few
CSARSATGSVSDTQYF
TGCAGTGCTAGATCTGCGACAGGGTCGGTTTCAGATACGCAGTATTTT
>TRBJ1-2|TRBV5-1|15|NA|NA
CASSLTPGDDYGYTF
TGCGCCAGCAGCTTGACACCGGGGGACGACTATGGCTACACCTTC
>TRBJ2-2|TRBV7-3|14|NA|NA
CASSPISVGGELFF
TGTGCCAGCAGCCCGATATCAGTGGGCGGGGAGCTGTTTTTT
>TRBJ1-1|TRBV7-2|13|NA|NA
CASSLGVEAEAFF
TGTGCCAGCAGCTTGGGGGTCGAGGCTGAAGCTTTCTTT
>TRBJ2-2|TRBV5-4|13|NA|few
CASSATGTGELFF
TGTGCCAGCAGCGCAACAGGGACCGGGGAGCTGTTTTTT
>TRBJ2-1|TRBV4-1|16|TRBD1|NA
CASSHPGTGVYNEQFF
TGCGCCAGCAGCCACCCCGGGACAGGGGTGTACAATGAGCAGTTCTTC
>TRBJ1-1|TRBV11-2|14|NA|NA
CASSNRVLNTEAFF
TGTGCCAGCAGCAACCGGGTCCTGAACACTGAAGCTTTCTTT
>TRBJ1-5|TRBV7-8|19|NA|NA
CASSLSVRVLGGSNQPQHF
TGTGCCAGCAGCTTAAGTGTCAGGGTTTTAGGCGGGAGCAATCAGCCCCAGCATTTT
>TRBJ1-5|TRBV6-2/TRBV6-3|13|NA|NA
CASRGSGNQPQHF
TGTGCCAGCAGGGGCTCGGGGAACCAGCCCCAGCATTTT
>TRBJ1-5|TRBV29-1|13|TRBD1|NA
CSSGTGVGQPQHF
TGCAGCTCCGGGACAGGGGTCGGTCAGCCCCAGCATTTT